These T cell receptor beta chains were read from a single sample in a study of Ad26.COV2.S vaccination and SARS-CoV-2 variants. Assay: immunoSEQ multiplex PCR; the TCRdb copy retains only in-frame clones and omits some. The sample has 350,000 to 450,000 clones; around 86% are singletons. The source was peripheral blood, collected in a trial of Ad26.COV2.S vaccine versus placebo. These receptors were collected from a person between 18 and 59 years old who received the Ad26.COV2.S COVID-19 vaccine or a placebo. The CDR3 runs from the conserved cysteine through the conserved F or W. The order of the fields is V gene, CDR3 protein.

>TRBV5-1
CASRLNLGQGASEAFF
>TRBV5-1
CASSASATNSPLHF
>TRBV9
CASSQYITGNTEAFF
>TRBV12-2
CASRFSTGEQETQYF
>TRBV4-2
CASSQEAGQGFQPQHF
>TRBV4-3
CASSQAADRGTEAFF
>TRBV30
CAWGQGASYEQYF
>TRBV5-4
CASSLLGGVIGTDTQYF
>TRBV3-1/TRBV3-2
CASSQGPSGVTDTQYF
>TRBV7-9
CASRRDSQETQYF
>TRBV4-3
CASSQNRGDYGYTF
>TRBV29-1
CSVGTGIQPQHF
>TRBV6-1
CASSEARMFF
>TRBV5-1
CASRESNYGYTF
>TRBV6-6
CASNRGDPSTGELFF
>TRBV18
CASSPASGNTIYF
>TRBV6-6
CASTLTGELFF
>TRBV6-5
CASRMNTEAFF
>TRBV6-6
CASSYRPAKGDSPLHF
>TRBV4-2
CASSQPTGLTEAFF
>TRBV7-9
CASSLAGNYGYTF
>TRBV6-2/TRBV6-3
CASSPGTSGEVYNEQFF
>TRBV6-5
CASSHPLGAGQPQHF
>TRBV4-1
CASSQEGTAVAAFF
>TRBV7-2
CASSLIIATRNNEQFF
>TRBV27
CASSLMGVRCEQYF
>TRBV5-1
CASSLWGGNRGEEAFF
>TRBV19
CASSLQGQVYEQYF
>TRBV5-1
CASSLGTFRGNTEAFF
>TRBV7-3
CASSLTGQGAYGYTF
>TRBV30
CAWSRTGGITGELFF
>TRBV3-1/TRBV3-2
CASSQGSAGGTDTQYF
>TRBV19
CASSHPRGGFGETQYF
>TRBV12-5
CATGDSPEANYGYTF
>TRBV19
CASSSVSDSPLHF
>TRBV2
CASSEWVVPGSTDTQYF
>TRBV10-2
CASSDEGSRQYF
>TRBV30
CAWRANGRRRGEAFF